This TCR beta chain was recovered during a study of blood T cell repertoires in COVID-19. Across the study: Samples came from the United States, Italy and Spain, spanning acute and convalescent COVID-19. Nucleic acid was either cDNA or gDNA, and it came from T cells, B-cell-depleted T cells, or PBMCs.

Patients at the Seattle site were enrolled during active infection and followed longitudinally. The repertoire was sequenced with immunoSEQ multiplex PCR; TCRdb's copy has only in-frame clones and lacks some. The table lists 170,000 or so clones, around 87% of them singletons. This clonotype originated in a man between 60 and 75 years old with COVID-19, enrolled during active disease. The sequencing input was peripheral blood.

CDR3 bases: TGTGCCGGGACAGTTTCGGCGGGCCAAGAGACCCAGTACTTC. Translation gives CAGTVSAGQETQYF. The chain employs TRBV6-5 and TRBJ2-5; 7 bases match TRBD1. Germline V lookup: CDR1 MNHEY, CDR2 SVGAGI. Trimming removed 11 bases from V and 1 base from J; junction bases left unmatched: 10. The CDR3 is made up of 14 amino acids.